This TCR beta chain was observed in a study of blood T cell repertoires in COVID-19. Overall study context: Acute and convalescent COVID-19 samples came from the United States, Italy and Spain. Sources were T cells, B-cell-depleted T cells, or PBMCs; the material itself was cDNA or gDNA.

Per the authors' pipeline: Using reference gene primer amplification, nucleated cell counts were estimated. Only in-frame clones appear in the TCRdb table, and some are missing; sequencing was by immunoSEQ multiplex PCR. D and trimming come from the DNA, and the V and J calls and clone size come from that table. The repertoire holds about 340,000 clones, with around nine tenths as singletons. Sample: peripheral blood. The sequence was collected from a woman aged 18-30 years who had recovered from COVID-19.

The CDR3: CASRPGSLAGLNEQFF. The DNA of the CDR3 is TGTGCCAGCAGACCTGGGTCACTAGCGGGACTAAATGAGCAGTTCTTC. The rearrangement uses TRBV7-2 and TRBJ2-1, with 10 bases that match TRBD2. The CDR3 runs to 16 residues. With 6 bases clipped from V and 7 bases from J, the junction kept 12 bases outside the gene matches. CDR1 SGHTA and CDR2 FQGNSA come from the germline V gene.